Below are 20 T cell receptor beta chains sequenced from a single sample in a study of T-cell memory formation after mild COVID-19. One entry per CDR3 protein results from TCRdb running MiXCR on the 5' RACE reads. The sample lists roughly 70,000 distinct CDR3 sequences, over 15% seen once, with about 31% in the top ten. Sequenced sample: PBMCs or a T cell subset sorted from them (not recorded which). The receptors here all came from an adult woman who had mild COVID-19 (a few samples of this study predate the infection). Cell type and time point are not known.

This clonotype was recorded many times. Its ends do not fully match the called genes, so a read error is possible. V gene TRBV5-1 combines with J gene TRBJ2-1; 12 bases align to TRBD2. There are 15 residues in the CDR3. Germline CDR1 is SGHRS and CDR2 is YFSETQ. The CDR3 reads CASSSGTSGYNEQFF. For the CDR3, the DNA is TGTGCCAGCAGCTCCGGGACTAGCGGGTACAATGAGCAGTTCTTC. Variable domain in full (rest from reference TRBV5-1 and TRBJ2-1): KAGVTQTPRYLIKTRGQQVTLSCSPISGHRSVSWYQQTPGQGLQFLFEYFSETQRNKGNFPGRFSGRQFSNSRSEMNVSTLELGDSALYLCASSSGTSGYNEQFFGPGTRLTVL.

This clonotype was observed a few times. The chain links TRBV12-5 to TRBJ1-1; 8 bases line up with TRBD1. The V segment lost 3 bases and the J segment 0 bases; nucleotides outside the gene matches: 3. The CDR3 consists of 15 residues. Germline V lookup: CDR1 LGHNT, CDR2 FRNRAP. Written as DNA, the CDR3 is TGTGCTAGTGGTTTCTGGGACAGGTTGAACACTGAAGCTTTCTTT. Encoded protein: CASGFWDRLNTEAFF.

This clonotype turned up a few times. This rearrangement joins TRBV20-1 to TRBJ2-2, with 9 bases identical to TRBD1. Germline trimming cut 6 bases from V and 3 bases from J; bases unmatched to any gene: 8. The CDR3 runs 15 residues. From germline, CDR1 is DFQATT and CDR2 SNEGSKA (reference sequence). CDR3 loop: CSASLRDRDTGELFF. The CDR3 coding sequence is TGCAGTGCGAGTCTCCGGGACAGGGACACCGGGGAGCTGTTTTTT.

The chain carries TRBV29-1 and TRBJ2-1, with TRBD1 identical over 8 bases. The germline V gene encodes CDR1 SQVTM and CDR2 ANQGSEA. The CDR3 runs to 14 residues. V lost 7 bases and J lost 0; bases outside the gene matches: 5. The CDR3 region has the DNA TGCAGCGCGGTGACAGGGGTCTCCTACAATGAGCAGTTCTTC. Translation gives CSAVTGVSYNEQFF.

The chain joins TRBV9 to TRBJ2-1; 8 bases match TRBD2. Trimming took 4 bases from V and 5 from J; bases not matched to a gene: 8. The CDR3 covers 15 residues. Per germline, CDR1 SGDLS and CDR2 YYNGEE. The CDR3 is CASSLSGVPNNEQFF. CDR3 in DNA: TGTGCCAGCAGCCTTAGCGGGGTTCCCAACAATGAGCAGTTCTTC.

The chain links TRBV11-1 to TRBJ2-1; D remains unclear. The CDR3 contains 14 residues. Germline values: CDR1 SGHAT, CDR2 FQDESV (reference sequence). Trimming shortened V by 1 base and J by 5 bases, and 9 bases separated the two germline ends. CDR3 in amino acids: CASSLEFRNNEQFF. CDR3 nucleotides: TGTGCCAGCAGCTTAGAGTTCCGGAACAATGAGCAGTTCTTC.

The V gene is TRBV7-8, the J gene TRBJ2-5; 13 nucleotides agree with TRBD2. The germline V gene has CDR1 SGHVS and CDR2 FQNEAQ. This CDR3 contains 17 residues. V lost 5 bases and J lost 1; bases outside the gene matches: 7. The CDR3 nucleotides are TGTGCCAGCAGCCCCCGGACTAGCGGGGGACCCCAAGAGACCCAGTACTTC. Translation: CASSPRTSGGPQETQYF. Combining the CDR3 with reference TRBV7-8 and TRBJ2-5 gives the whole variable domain GAGVSQSPRYKVAKRGQDVALRCDPISGHVSLFWYQQALGQGPEFLTYFQNEAQLDKSGLPSDRFFAERPEGSVSTLKIQRTQQEDSAVYLCASSPRTSGGPQETQYFGPGTRLLVL.

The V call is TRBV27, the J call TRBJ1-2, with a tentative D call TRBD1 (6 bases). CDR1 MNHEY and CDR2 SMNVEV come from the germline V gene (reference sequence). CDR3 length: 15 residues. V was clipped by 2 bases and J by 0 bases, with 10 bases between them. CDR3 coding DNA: TGTGCCAGCAGTTTAACCCCAGGGGCTAACTATGGCTACACCTTC. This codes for CASSLTPGANYGYTF.

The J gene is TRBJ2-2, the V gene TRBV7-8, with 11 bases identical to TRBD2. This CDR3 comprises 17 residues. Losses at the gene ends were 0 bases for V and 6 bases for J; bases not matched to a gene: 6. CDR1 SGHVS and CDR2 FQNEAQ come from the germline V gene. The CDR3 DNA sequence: TGTGCCAGCAGCTTAGCAGCTAGCGGGGGGCCCTCCGGGGAGCTGTTTTTT. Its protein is CASSLAASGGPSGELFF.

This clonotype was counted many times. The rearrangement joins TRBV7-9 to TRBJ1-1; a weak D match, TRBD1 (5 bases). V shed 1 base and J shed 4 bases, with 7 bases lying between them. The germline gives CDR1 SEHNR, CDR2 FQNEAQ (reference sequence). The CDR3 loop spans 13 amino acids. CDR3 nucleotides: TGTGCCAGCAGCTTAGGGGGCAGCACTGAAGCTTTCTTT. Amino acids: CASSLGGSTEAFF. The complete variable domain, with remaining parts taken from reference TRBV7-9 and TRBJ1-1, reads DTGVSQNPRHKITKRGQNVTFRCDPISEHNRLYWYRQTLGQGPEFLTYFQNEAQLEKSRLLSDRFSAERPKGSFSTLEIQRTEQGDSAMYLCASSLGGSTEAFFGQGTRLTVV.

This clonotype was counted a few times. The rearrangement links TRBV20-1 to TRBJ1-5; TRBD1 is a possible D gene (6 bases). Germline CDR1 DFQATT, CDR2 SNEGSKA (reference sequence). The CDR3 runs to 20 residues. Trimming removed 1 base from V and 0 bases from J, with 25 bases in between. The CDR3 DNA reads TGCAGTGCTAGAGTCGGCACCCCGGGACACAATTCCATTAGCAATCAGCCCCAGCATTTT. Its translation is CSARVGTPGHNSISNQPQHF.

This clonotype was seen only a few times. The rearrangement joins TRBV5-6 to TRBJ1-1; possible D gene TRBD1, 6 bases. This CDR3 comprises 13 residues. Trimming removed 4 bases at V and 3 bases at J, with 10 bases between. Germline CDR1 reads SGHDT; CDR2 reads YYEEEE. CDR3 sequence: CASSPRGDTEAFF. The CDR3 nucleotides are TGTGCCAGCAGCCCGAGGGGGGACACTGAAGCTTTCTTT. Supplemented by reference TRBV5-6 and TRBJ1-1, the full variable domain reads DAGVTQSPTHLIKTRGQQVTLRCSPKSGHDTVSWYQQALGQGPQFIFQYYEEEERQRGNFPDRFSGHQFPNYSSELNVNALLLGDSALYLCASSPRGDTEAFFGQGTRLTVV.

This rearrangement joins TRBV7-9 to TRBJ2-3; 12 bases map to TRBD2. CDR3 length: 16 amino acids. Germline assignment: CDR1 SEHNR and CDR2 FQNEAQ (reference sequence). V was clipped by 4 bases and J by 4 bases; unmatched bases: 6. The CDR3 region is CASSSRLAGAADTQYF. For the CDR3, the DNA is TGTGCCAGCAGCTCACGACTAGCGGGAGCCGCAGATACGCAGTATTTT.

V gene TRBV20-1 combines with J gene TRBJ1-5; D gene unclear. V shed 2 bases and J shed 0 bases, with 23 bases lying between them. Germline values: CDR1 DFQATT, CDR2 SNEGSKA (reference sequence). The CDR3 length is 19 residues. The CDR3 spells CSARNNFPGPRVSNQPQHF. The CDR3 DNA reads TGCAGTGCTAGAAACAACTTTCCGGGCCCGAGGGTTAGCAATCAGCCCCAGCATTTT.

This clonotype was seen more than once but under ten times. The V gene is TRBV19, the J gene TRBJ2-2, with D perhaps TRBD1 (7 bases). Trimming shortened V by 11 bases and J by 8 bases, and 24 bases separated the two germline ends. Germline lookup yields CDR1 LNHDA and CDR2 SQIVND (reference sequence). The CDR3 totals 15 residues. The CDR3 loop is CAAQEGASLRGELFF. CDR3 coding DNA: TGTGCCGCTCAGGAGGGGGCTAGCCTCCGAGGGGAGCTGTTTTTT.

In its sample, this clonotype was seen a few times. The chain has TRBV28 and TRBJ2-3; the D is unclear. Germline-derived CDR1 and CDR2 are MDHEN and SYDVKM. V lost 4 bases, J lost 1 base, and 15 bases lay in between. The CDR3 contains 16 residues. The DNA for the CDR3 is TGTGCCAGCAGTTACTCGGCGGACCCACGCACAGATACGCAGTATTTT. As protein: CASSYSADPRTDTQYF.

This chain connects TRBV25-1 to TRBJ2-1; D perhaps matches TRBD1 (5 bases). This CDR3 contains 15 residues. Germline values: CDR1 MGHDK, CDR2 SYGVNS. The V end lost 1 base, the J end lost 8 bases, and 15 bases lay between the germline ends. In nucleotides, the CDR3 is TGTGCCAGCAGTGAATTTGACAGACCCAACGATGAGCAGTTCTTC. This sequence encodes CASSEFDRPNDEQFF.

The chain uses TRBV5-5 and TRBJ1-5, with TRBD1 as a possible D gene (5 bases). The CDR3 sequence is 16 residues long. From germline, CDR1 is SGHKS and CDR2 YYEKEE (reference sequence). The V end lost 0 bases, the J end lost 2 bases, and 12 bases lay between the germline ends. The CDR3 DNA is TGTGCCAGCAGCTTGGGTGGGGCCGGGGGCAATCAGCCCCAGCATTTT. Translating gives CASSLGGAGGNQPQHF.

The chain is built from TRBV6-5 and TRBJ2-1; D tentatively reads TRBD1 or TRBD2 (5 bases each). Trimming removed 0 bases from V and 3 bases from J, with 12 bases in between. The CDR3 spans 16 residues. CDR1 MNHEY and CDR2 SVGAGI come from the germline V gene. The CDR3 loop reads CASSYSPARGYNEQFF. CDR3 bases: TGTGCCAGCAGTTACTCCCCAGCGAGGGGCTACAATGAGCAGTTCTTC.

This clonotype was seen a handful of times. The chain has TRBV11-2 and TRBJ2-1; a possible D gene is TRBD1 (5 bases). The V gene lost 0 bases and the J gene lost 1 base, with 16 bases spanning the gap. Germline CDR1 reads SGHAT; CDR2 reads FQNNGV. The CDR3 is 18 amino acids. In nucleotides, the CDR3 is TGTGCCAGCAGCTTAGAACCCCCGACCGCAGGGTCCTACAATGAGCAGTTCTTC. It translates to CASSLEPPTAGSYNEQFF.